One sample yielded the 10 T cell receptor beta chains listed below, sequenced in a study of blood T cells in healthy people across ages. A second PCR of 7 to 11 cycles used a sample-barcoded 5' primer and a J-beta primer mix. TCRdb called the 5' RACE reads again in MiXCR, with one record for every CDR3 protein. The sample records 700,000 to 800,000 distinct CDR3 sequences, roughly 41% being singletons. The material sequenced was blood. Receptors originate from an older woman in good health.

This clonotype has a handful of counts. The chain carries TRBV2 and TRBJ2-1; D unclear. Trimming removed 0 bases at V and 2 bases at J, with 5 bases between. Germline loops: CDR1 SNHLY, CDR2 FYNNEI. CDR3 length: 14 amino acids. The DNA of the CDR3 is TGTGCCAGCAGTGAAGCAGGGCCCTACAATGAGCAGTTCTTC. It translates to CASSEAGPYNEQFF.

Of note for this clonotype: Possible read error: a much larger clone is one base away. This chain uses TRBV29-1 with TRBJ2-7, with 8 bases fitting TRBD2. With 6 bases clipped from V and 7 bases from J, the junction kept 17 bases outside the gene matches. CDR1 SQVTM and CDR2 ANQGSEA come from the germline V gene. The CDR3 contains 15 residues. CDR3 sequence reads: CSVPKEAGDHNEQYF. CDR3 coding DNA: TGCAGCGTCCCAAAGGAAGCGGGAGACCACAATGAGCAGTACTTC.

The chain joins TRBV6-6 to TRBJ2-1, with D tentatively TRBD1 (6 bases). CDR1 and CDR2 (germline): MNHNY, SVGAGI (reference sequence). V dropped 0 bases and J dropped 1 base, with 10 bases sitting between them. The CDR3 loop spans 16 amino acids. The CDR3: CASSYSHRVSYNEQFF. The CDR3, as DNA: TGTGCCAGCAGTTACTCTCACAGGGTATCCTACAATGAGCAGTTCTTC.

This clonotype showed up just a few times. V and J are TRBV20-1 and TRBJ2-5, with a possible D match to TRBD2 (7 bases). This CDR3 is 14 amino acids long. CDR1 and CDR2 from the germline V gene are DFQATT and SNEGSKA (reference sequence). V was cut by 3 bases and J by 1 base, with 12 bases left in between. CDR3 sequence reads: CSASGGGLQETQYF. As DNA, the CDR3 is TGCAGTGCTAGTGGGGGGGGGCTCCAAGAGACCCAGTACTTC.

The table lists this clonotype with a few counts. The CDR3 nucleotides are TGCAGTGCTAGATCCGTAGCGGGAAGCACAGATACGCAGTATTTT. Amino acid sequence: CSARSVAGSTDTQYF. This rearrangement joins TRBV20-1 to TRBJ2-3, with TRBD2 matching over 8 bases. With 2 bases clipped from V and 0 bases from J, the junction kept 4 bases outside the gene matches. The CDR3 runs 15 residues. Germline V CDR1 and CDR2: DFQATT, SNEGSKA (reference sequence).

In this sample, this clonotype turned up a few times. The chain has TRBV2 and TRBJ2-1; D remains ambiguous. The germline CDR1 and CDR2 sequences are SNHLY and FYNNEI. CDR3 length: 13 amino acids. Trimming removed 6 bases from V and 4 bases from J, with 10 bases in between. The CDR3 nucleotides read TGTGCCAGCAGAAAGACGGATTACAATGAGCAGTTCTTC. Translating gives CASRKTDYNEQFF.

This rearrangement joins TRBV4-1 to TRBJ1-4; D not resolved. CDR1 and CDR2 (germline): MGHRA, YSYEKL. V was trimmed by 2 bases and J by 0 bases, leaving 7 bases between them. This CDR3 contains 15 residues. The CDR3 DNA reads TGCGCCAGCAGCCAATACGAATCAACTAATGAAAAACTGTTTTTT. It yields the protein CASSQYESTNEKLFF.

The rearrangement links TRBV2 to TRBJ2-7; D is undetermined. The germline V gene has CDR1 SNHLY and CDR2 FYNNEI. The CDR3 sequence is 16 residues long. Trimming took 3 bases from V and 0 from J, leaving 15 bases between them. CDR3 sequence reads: CASSDLQHSSSYEQYF. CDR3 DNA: TGTGCCAGCAGTGATTTGCAGCATAGTAGCTCCTACGAGCAGTACTTC.

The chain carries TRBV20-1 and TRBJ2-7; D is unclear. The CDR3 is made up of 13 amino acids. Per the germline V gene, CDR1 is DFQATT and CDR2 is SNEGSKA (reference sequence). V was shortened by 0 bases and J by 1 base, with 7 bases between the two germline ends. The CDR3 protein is CSAREGSSYEQYF. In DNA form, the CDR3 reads TGCAGTGCTAGAGAGGGCAGTTCCTACGAGCAGTACTTC.

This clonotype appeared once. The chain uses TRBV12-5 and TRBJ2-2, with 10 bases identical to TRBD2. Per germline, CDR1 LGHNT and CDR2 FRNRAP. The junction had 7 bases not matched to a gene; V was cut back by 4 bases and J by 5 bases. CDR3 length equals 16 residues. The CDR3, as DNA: TGTGCTAGTGGTTCGCTAGCGGGAGTTTGGACCGGGGAGCTGTTTTTT. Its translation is CASGSLAGVWTGELFF.